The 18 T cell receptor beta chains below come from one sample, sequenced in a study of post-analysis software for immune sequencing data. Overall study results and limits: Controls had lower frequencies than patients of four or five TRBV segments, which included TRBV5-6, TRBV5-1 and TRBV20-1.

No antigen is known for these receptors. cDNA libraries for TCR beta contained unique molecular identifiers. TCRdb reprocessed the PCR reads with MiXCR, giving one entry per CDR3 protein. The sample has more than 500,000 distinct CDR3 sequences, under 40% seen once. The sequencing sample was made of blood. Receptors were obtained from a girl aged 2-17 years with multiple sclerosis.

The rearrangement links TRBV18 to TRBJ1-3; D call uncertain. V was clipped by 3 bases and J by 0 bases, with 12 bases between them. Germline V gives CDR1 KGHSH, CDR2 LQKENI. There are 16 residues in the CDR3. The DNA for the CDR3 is TGTGCCAGCTCACCCGCGGGCTTCTCCTCTGGAAACACCATATATTTT. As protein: CASSPAGFSSGNTIYF. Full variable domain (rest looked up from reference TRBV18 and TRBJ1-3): NAGVMQNPRHLVRRRGQEARLRCSPMKGHSHVYWYRQLPEEGLKFMVYLQKENIIDESGMPKERFSAEFPKEGPSILRIQQVVRGDSAAYFCASSPAGFSSGNTIYFGEGSWLTVV.

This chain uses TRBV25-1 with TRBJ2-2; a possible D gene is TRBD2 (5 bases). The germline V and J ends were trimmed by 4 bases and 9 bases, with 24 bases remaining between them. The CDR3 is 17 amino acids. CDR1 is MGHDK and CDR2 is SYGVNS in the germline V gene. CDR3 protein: CASSGPRAKGLSRELFF. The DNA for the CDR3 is TGTGCCAGCAGTGGCCCGCGGGCTAAGGGCTTGAGTCGGGAGCTGTTTTTT.

The CDR3 coding sequence is TGCAGCGTTGAAAGCAGGGGGCCGAACTATGGCTACACCTTC. Amino acids: CSVESRGPNYGYTF. The chain recombines TRBV29-1 with TRBJ1-2, with TRBD1 matching over 8 bases. After removal of 2 bases from V and 2 bases from J, the junction contained 4 bases not matched to a gene. The CDR3 extends over 14 amino acids. Germline-derived CDR1 and CDR2 are SQVTM and ANQGSEA.

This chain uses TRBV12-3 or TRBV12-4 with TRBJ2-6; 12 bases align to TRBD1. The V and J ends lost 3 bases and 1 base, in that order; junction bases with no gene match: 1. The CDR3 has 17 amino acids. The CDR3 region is CASSLGQGASGANVLTF. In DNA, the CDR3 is TGTGCCAGCAGTTTGGGACAGGGGGCGTCTGGGGCCAACGTCCTGACTTTC.

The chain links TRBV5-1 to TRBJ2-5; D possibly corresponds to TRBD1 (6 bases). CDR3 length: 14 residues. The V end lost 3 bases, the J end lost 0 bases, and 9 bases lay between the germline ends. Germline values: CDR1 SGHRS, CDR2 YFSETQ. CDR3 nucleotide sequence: TGCGCCAGCAGCTCCCAGGGGCACCAAGAGACCCAGTACTTC. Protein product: CASSSQGHQETQYF.

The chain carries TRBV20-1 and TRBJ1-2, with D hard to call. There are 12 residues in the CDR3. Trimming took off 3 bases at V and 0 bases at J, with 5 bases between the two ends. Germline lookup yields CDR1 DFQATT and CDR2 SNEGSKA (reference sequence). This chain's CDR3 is CSARSTNYGYTF. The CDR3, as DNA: TGCAGTGCTAGGTCAACTAACTATGGCTACACCTTC.

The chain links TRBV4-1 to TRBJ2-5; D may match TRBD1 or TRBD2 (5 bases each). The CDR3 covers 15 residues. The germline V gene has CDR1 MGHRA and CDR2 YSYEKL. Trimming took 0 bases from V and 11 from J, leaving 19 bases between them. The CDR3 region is CASSQEWDQGDEQYF. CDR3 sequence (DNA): TGCGCCAGCAGCCAAGAATGGGACCAAGGAGATGAGCAGTACTTC.

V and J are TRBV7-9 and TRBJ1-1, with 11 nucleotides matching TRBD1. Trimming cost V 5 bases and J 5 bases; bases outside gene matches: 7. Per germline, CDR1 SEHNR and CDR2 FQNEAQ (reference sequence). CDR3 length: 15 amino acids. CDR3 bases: TGTGCCAGCAGCACGCAGGGACAGGGGGGGACTGAAGCTTTCTTT. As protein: CASSTQGQGGTEAFF.

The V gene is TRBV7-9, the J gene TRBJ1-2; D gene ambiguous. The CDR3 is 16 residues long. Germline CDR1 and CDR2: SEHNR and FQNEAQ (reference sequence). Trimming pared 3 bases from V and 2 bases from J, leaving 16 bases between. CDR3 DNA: TGTGCCAGCAGCTTCTCCGGTCGACGCACAAACTATGGCTACACCTTC. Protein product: CASSFSGRRTNYGYTF.

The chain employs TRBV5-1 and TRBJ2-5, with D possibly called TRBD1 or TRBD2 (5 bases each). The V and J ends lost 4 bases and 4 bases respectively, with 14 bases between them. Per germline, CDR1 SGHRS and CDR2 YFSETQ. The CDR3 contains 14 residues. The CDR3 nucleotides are TGCGCCAGCAGCCTCCGGGCTGGGGGAGAGACCCAGTACTTC. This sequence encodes CASSLRAGGETQYF.

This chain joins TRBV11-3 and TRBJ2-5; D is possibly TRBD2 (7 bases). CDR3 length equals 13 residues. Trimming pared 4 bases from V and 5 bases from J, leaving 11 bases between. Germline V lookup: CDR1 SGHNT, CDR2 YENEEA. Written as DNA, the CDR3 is TGTGCCAGCAGCTCCCGGGGGGCGGAGACCCAGTACTTC. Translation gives CASSSRGAETQYF.

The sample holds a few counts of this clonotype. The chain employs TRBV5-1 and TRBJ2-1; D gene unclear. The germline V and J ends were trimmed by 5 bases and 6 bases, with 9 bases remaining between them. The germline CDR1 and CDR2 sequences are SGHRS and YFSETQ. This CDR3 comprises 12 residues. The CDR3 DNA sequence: TGCGCCAGCAGTTGGGCCGGCAATGAGCAGTTCTTC. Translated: CASSWAGNEQFF.

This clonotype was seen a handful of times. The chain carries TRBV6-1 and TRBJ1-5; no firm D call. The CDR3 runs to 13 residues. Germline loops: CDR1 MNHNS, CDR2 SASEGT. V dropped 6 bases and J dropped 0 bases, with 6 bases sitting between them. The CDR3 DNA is TGTGCCAGCAGGTCATTTAGCAATCAGCCCCAGCATTTT. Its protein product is CASRSFSNQPQHF.

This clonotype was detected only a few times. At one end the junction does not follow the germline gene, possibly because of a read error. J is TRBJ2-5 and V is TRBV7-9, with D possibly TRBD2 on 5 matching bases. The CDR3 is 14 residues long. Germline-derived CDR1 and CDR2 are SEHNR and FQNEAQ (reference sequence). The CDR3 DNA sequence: TGTGCCAGTAGCTTAGTCTCCGGGGAAGAGACCCAGTACTTC. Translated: CASSLVSGEETQYF.

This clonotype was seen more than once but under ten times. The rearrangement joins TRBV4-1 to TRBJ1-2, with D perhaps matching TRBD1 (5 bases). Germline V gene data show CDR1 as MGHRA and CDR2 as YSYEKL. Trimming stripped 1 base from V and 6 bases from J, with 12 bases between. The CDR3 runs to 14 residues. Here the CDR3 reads CASSQVGQGDGYTF. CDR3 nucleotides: TGCGCCAGCAGCCAAGTGGGGCAGGGTGATGGCTACACCTTC.

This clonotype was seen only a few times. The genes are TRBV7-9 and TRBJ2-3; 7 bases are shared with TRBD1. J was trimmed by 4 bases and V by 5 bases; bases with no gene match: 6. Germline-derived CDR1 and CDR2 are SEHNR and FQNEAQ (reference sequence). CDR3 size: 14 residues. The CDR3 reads CASSPPGGADTQYF. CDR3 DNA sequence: TGTGCCAGCAGCCCACCAGGGGGAGCAGATACGCAGTATTTT.

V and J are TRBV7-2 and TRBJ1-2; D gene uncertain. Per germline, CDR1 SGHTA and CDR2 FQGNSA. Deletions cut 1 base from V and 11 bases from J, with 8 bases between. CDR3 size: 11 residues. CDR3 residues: CASSLGDPYTF. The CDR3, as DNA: TGTGCCAGCAGCTTAGGCGATCCATACACCTTC.

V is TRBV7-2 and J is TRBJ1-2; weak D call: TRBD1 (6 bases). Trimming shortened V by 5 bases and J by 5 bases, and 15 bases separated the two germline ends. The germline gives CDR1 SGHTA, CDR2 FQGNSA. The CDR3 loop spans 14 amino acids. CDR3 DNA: TGTGCCAGCAGCCGATATACAGGGCCTTATGGCTACACCTTC. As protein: CASSRYTGPYGYTF.